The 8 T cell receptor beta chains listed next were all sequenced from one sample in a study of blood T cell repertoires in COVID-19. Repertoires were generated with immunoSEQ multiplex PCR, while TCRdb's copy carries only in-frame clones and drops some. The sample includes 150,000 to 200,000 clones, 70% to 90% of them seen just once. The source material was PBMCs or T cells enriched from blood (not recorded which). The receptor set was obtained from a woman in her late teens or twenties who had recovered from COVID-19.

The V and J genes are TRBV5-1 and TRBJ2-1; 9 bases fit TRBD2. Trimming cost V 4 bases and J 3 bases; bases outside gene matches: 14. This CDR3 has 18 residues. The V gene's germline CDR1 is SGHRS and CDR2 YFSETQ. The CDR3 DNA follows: TGCGCCAGCAGCATCAAGCCCTGGGGCGGGAGGGACTACAATGAGCAGTTCTTC. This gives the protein CASSIKPWGGRDYNEQFF.

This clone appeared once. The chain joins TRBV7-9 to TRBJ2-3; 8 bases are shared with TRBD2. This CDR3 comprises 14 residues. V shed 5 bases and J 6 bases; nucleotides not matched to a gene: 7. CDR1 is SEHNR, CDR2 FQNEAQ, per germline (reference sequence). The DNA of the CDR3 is TGTGCCAGCAGCCCCAGCGGGAGTGCGGATACGCAGTATTTT. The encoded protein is CASSPSGSADTQYF.

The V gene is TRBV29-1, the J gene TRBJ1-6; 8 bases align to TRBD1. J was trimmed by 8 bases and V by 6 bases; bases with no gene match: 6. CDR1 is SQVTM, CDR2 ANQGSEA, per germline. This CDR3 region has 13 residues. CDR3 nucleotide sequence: TGCAGCGTACGACAGGGGTCCGATTCACCCCTCCACTTT. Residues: CSVRQGSDSPLHF.

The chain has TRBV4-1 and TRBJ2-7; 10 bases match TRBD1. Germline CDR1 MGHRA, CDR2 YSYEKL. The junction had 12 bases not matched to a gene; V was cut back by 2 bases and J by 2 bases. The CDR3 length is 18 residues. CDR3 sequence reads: CASSQKVWSGQGPYEQYF. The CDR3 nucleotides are TGCGCCAGCAGCCAAAAGGTTTGGTCGGGACAGGGGCCCTACGAGCAGTACTTC.

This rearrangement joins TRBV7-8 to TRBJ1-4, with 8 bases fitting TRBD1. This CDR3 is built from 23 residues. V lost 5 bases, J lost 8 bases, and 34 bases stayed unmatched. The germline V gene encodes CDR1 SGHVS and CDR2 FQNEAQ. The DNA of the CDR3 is TGTGCCAGCAGCCTCCGTTTGGGGCAGGGGGCGCGAGGATCCCATTCCGCAAGCGAAAAACTGTTTTTT. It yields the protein CASSLRLGQGARGSHSASEKLFF. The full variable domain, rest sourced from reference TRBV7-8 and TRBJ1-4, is GAGVSQSPRYKVAKRGQDVALRCDPISGHVSLFWYQQALGQGPEFLTYFQNEAQLDKSGLPSDRFFAERPEGSVSTLKIQRTQQEDSAVYLCASSLRLGQGARGSHSASEKLFFGSGTQLSVL.

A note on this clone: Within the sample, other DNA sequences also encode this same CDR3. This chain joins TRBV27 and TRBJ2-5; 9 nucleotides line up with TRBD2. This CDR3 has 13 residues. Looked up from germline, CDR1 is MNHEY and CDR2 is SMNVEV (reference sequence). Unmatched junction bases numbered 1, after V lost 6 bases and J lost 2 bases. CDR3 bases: TGTGCCAGCAGGACTAGCGGTCAAGAGACCCAGTACTTC. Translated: CASRTSGQETQYF.

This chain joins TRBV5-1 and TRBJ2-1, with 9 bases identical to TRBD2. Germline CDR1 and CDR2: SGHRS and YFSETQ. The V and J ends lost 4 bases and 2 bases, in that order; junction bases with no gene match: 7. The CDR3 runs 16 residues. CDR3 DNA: TGCGCCAGCAGCCCTACGACTAGCGGACCCTACAATGAGCAGTTCTTC. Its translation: CASSPTTSGPYNEQFF.

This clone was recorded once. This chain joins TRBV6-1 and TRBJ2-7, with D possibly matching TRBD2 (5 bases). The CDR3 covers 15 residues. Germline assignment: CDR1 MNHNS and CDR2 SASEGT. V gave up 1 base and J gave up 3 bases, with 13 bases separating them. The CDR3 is CASSEGVGARYEQYF. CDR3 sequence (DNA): TGTGCCAGCAGTGAAGGGGTGGGAGCTCGCTACGAGCAGTACTTC.